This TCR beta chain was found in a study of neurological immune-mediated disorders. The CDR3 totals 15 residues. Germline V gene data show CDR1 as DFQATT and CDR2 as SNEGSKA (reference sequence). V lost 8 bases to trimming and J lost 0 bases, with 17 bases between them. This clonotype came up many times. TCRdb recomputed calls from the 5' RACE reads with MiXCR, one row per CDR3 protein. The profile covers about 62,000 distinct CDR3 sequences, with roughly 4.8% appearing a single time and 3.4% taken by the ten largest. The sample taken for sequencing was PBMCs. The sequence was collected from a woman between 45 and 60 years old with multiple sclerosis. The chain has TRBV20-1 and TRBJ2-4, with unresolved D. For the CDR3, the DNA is TGCAGTTCTCAGACGGCGAGATTAGCCAAAAACATTCAGTACTTC. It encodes CSSQTARLAKNIQYF.